Each of the 9 T cell receptor beta chains below was sequenced from the same sample in a study of T-cell reconstitution after alpha-beta-depleted transplantation in children. Unique molecular identifiers were incorporated into the prepared TCRbeta library. TCRdb independently ran MiXCR on the PCR reads; one entry per CDR3 protein. The table has some 830,000 distinct CDR3 sequences, approximately 15% seen once; the top ten hold about 4.6%. The sample was PBMCs, mostly from graft donor cells, taken 360 days after TCRalphabeta/CD19-depleted stem cell transplant. The receptor set was obtained from a male patient aged 10-17 years who had a stem cell transplant for acute lymphoblastic leukemia, so the T cells may come from the graft donor.

In this sample, this clonotype turned up many times. The gene calls are TRBV12-3 or TRBV12-4 and TRBJ2-7, with 9 bases identical to TRBD1. The CDR3 consists of 15 residues. V dropped 6 bases and J dropped 4; count of bases not matched to a gene: 10. The CDR3 region is CASSLIGTGWYEQYF. CDR3 coding DNA: TGTGCCAGCAGCCTAATTGGGACAGGGTGGTACGAGCAGTACTTC.

In this sample, this clonotype turned up once. The chain is built from TRBV7-8 and TRBJ2-5, with D possibly matching TRBD2 (5 bases). This CDR3 comprises 15 residues. The V and J ends lost 3 bases and 4 bases respectively, with 15 bases between them. The V gene's germline CDR1 is SGHVS and CDR2 FQNEAQ. The CDR3 DNA reads as TGTGCCAGCAGCTTGAGGGTGGAGCGACTAGAGACCCAGTACTTC. Amino acids: CASSLRVERLETQYF.

In this sample, this clonotype turned up a few times. The junction departs from the called germline gene at one end, perhaps through a read error. V usage is TRBV18 and J usage is TRBJ2-1, with D unclear. This CDR3 contains 17 residues. The germline CDR1 and CDR2 sequences are KGHSH and LQKENI. CDR3 in amino acids: CASSPLLASSSYNEQFF. DNA for the CDR3: TGTGCCAGCTCACCCCTATTGGCTAGTAGCTCCTACAATGAACAGTTCTTC.

The chain is built from TRBV5-5 and TRBJ2-3, with D possibly being TRBD2 (5 bases). Looked up from germline, CDR1 is SGHKS and CDR2 is YYEKEE (reference sequence). This CDR3 spans 15 amino acids. V lost 2 bases to trimming and J lost 6 bases, with 16 bases between them. CDR3 sequence: CASSFRGPFADTQYF. In nucleotides, the CDR3 is TGTGCCAGCAGCTTCCGGGGTCCCTTCGCGGATACGCAGTATTTT.

The V and J genes are TRBV11-3 and TRBJ2-3; 8 nucleotides agree with TRBD1. The CDR3 length is 14 residues. Germline V gives CDR1 SGHNT, CDR2 YENEEA. V trimming: 5 bases; J trimming: 1 base; junction bases outside the gene matches: 2. This CDR3 reads CASSMGQGTDTQYF. The CDR3 nucleotides read TGTGCCAGCAGCATGGGACAGGGCACAGATACGCAGTATTTT.

This clonotype was counted only a few times. The J gene is TRBJ2-7, the V gene TRBV12-3 or TRBV12-4; D is tentatively TRBD1 or TRBD2 (5 bases each). CDR3 size: 16 residues. V dropped 6 bases and J dropped 0 bases, with 18 bases sitting between them. For the CDR3, the DNA is TGTGCCAGCAGGTCGTCGTGGGGGTCGAGCTCCTACGAGCAGTACTTC. The encoded protein is CASRSSWGSSSYEQYF.

The rearrangement uses TRBV27 and TRBJ2-4, with 11 bases fitting TRBD2. The CDR3 is made up of 21 amino acids. The germline gives CDR1 MNHEY, CDR2 SMNVEV (reference sequence). The junction had 15 bases not matched to a gene; V was cut back by 2 bases and J by 0 bases. The CDR3: CASSLRGRTSGLRLAKNIQYF. The CDR3 coding sequence is TGTGCCAGCAGTTTAAGGGGCCGGACTAGCGGGTTAAGATTAGCCAAAAACATTCAGTACTTC.

This sequence joins TRBV5-1 and TRBJ1-3; possibly TRBD1 for D (5 bases). The ends were cut back, 0 bases at V and 2 bases at J, with 6 bases in the middle. The CDR3 length is 14 residues. Germline loops: CDR1 SGHRS, CDR2 YFSETQ. This CDR3 reads CASSLEGPGNTIYF. CDR3 nucleotides: TGCGCCAGCAGCTTGGAGGGGCCTGGAAACACCATATATTTT.

This chain uses TRBV9 with TRBJ2-1; TRBD1 agrees at 7 bases. Germline V lookup: CDR1 SGDLS, CDR2 YYNGEE. After removal of 4 bases from V and 2 bases from J, the junction contained 9 bases not matched to a gene. The CDR3 spans 16 residues. The CDR3 DNA reads TGTGCCAGCAGCCCTACAGGGCAGGGGGCCTACAATGAGCAGTTCTTC. Its protein is CASSPTGQGAYNEQFF.